This T cell receptor (beta chain) was sequenced in a study of Graves' ophthalmopathy and Graves' hyperthyroidism. With regard to this clonotype: As yet, its antigen is unknown.

General observations from the study: The model achieved 55% to 71% sensitivity and roughly 72% specificity for ophthalmopathy progression.

The CDR3 runs to 14 residues. The V end was cut by 3 bases, the J end by 4 bases, with 13 bases between. Beta-chain TCR CDR3 regions were amplified from RNA transcripts. First-round RT-PCR with HTBI primers preceded a second-round multiplex PCR. TCRdb re-called the multiplex PCR reads through MiXCR, storing one row per CDR3 protein. The data show around 400,000 distinct CDR3 sequences, around 20% seen once. The rearrangement links TRBV12-3 or TRBV12-4 to TRBJ2-7; TRBD2 is a possible D gene (5 bases). This TCR derives from a woman between 18 and 29 years old with stable Graves' hyperthyroidism. The sequencing sample was made of peripheral blood. The CDR3 DNA reads as TGTGCCAGCAGTTTGAGGGCCCCTCAATACGAGCAGTACTTC. Translation gives CASSLRAPQYEQYF.